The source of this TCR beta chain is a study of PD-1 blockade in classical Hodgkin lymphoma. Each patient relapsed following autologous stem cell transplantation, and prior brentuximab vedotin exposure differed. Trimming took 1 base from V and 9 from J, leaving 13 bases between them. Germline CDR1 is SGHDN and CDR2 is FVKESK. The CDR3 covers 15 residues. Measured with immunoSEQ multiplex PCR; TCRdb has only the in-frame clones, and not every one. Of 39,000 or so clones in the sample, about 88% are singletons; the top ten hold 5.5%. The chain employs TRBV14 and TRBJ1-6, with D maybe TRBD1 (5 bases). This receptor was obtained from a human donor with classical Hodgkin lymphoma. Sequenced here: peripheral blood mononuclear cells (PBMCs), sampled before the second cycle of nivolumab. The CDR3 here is CASSQVVGGGSPLHF. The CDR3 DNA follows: TGTGCCAGCAGCCAAGTTGTCGGGGGGGGTTCACCCCTCCACTTT.